The next 8 T cell receptor beta chains were all read from a single sample in a study of T cell clones after liver transplantation. The table came from immunoSEQ multiplex PCR; TCRdb's copy has only in-frame clones and leaves some out. The data hold tens of thousands of clones, with about 82% observed a single time. The sample here was CD4+ T cells from blood, taken around 45 months after liver transplant. These TCRs come from a human patient who received a liver transplant. Some T cells here may be from the graft donor.

The chain carries TRBV5-1 and TRBJ2-2; D is unclear. Per the germline V gene, CDR1 is SGHRS and CDR2 is YFSETQ. The germline V and J ends were trimmed by 6 bases and 5 bases, with 14 bases remaining between them. CDR3 size: 14 residues. The CDR3 bases are TGCGCCAGCAATTCTAGGCTGGATACCGGGGAGCTGTTTTTT. This codes for CASNSRLDTGELFF.

This clone was counted a single time. This chain uses TRBV6-6 with TRBJ1-3; TRBD1 agrees at 7 bases. CDR3 size: 16 residues. The V and J ends lost 8 bases and 1 base, in that order; junction bases with no gene match: 11. Looked up from germline, CDR1 is MNHNY and CDR2 is SVGAGI (reference sequence). The CDR3 region has the DNA TGTGCCAGCGTTGGGGGACAGAGGGTTTCTGGAAACACCATATATTTT. Translating gives CASVGGQRVSGNTIYF.

The chain combines TRBV28 with TRBJ1-2; no definite D call. Trimming stripped 5 bases from V and 4 bases from J, with 5 bases between. This CDR3 region has 11 residues. Germline V gives CDR1 MDHEN, CDR2 SYDVKM. The CDR3 loop is CASSPGYGYTF. In nucleotides, the CDR3 is TGTGCCAGCAGTCCAGGCTATGGCTACACCTTC.

The chain joins TRBV21-1 to TRBJ2-4; TRBD2 was called by the table and not checked on the DNA. TRBV21-1 is a pseudogene. The CDR3 is 14 amino acids. The CDR3 protein is CASSKAGGKNIQYF. Written as DNA, the CDR3 is TGTGCCAGCAGCAAGGCCGGGGGCAAAAACATTCAGTACTTC.

This chain uses TRBV27 with TRBJ1-1; D is perhaps TRBD1 (5 bases). Per germline, CDR1 MNHEY and CDR2 SMNVEV (reference sequence). This CDR3 has 14 amino acids. Trimming stripped 2 bases from V and 0 bases from J, with 7 bases between. The CDR3 region is CASSLSRVNTEAFF. The CDR3 bases are TGTGCCAGCAGTTTAAGCAGGGTGAACACTGAAGCTTTCTTT.

This sequence joins TRBV11-2 and TRBJ2-1, with D perhaps being TRBD1 or TRBD2 (6 bases each). The germline V gene encodes CDR1 SGHAT and CDR2 FQNNGV. This CDR3 is 17 amino acids long. The V end was cut by 5 bases, the J end by 7 bases, with 24 bases between. CDR3 coding DNA: TGTGCCAGCAGCCAGGGTAGGGGGGCGCGACGTGGGAATGAGCAGTTCTTC. Its translation is CASSQGRGARRGNEQFF.

This clone has more than one count but fewer than ten. The chain has TRBV19 and TRBJ1-2; D gene ambiguous. Germline V gene data show CDR1 as LNHDA and CDR2 as SQIVND (reference sequence). This CDR3 comprises 16 residues. Deletions cut 3 bases from V and 8 bases from J, with 22 bases between. CDR3 protein: CASSIAVTSYQGGYTF. The CDR3 DNA follows: TGTGCCAGTAGTATTGCAGTGACTTCCTATCAAGGGGGCTACACCTTC.

This clone was observed a handful of times. This rearrangement joins TRBV6-4 to TRBJ2-3; 9 nucleotides align to TRBD2. V dropped 5 bases and J dropped 3; count of bases not matched to a gene: 9. CDR1 is MRHNA and CDR2 is SNTAGT in the germline V gene. This CDR3 is 16 amino acids long. This CDR3 is CASSRTPAGGTDTQYF. CDR3 in DNA: TGTGCCAGCAGTCGAACCCCAGCGGGAGGTACAGATACGCAGTATTTT.